The T cell receptor (beta chain) under discussion was sequenced for a study of shared T cell receptors in the human thymus. Germline-derived CDR1 and CDR2 are ENHRY and SYGVKD. This CDR3 is 12 amino acids long. Trimming cost V 10 bases and J 2 bases; bases outside gene matches: 5. Sequencing used immunoSEQ multiplex PCR; TCRdb keeps in-frame clones, though not all of them. Here the sample spans hundreds of thousands of clones, over 75% being singletons. This sample was shared with a second study, whose subject was human thymus T cells. Per that study: Immunologically healthy infants in Finland undergoing congenital heart defect surgery were the donors. Resections obtained during corrective heart surgery supplied the thymus tissue. Repertoires from thymus and blood appeared to show biased V and J gene usage. Related reports documented highly overlapping thymic repertoires among unrelated individuals.

The V and J genes are TRBV10-3 and TRBJ2-7; 7 nucleotides agree with TRBD1. This sequence was found in a boy less than two years old with a congenital heart defect. Sequencing was done on a sample of thymocytes. The chain's CDR3 is CATQTGTYEQYF. The CDR3 DNA sequence: TGTGCCACACAGACAGGGACCTACGAGCAGTACTTC.